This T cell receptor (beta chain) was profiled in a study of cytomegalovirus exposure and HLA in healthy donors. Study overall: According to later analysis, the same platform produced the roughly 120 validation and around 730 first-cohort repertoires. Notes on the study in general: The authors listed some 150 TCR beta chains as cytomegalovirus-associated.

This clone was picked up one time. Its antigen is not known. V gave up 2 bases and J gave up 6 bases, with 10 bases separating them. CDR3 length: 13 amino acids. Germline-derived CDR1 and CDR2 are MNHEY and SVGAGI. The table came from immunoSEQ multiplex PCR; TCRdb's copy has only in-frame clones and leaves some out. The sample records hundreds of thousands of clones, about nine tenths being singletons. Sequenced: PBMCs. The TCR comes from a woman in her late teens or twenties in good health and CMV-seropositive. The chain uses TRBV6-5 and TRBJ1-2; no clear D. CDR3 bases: TGTGCCAGCAGTTACGGCGGCGGGAATGGCTACACCTTC. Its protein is CASSYGGGNGYTF.